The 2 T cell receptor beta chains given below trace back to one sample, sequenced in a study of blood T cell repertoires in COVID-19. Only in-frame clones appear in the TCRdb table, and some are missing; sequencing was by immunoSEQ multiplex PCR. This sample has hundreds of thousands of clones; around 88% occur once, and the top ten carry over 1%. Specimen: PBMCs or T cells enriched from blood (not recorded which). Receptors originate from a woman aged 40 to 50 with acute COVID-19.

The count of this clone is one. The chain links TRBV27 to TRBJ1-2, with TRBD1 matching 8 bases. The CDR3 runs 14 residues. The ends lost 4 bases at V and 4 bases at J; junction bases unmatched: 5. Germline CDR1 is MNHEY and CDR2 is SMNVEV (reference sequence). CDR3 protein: CASSYTQGGYGYTF. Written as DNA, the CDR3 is TGTGCCAGCAGTTACACACAGGGGGGCTATGGCTACACCTTC.

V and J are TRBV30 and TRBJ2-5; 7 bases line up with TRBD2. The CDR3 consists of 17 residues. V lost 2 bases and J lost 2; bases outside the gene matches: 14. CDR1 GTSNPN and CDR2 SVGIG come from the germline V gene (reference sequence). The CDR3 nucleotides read TGTGCCTGGAGTTCTACGGCGGGAGTCCTCCCTCAAGAGACCCAGTACTTC. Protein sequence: CAWSSTAGVLPQETQYF.